The T cell receptor (beta chain) under discussion was sequenced for a study of cytotoxic CD8 clonotypes in ibrutinib-treated CLL. Study-level information: Of the patients, 11 were relapsed/refractory, about 15 treatment-naive and about 17 IGHV unmutated.

Study-wide results and caveats: With treatment, public clonotypes, which were uncommon, either contracted or remained stable. Increased clonality at ibrutinib response gave way to a return toward baseline at progression.

This clone was detected only once. Its antigen is unknown. This CDR3 has 16 residues. Between the trimmed V and J ends, which lost 4 bases and 0 bases, there was a span of 16 bases. Germline V gene lookup returns CDR1 SGHRS and CDR2 YFSETQ. Generated by immunoSEQ multiplex PCR, the TCRdb table keeps only in-frame clones and is missing some. In the table there are approximately 320,000 clones, 67% of which are singletons. This sequence originates from a human donor with chronic lymphocytic leukemia. The starting material was PBMCs, obtained after 36 months of ibrutinib treatment. V is TRBV5-1 and J is TRBJ1-1; D remains unclear. The CDR3 region is CASSTPGGGVNTEAFF. For the CDR3, the DNA is TGCGCCAGCAGCACGCCCGGTGGAGGCGTGAACACTGAAGCTTTCTTT.